This TCR beta chain was profiled in a study of T cell responses to AZD1222 COVID-19 vaccine. V was cut by 5 bases and J by 4 bases, with 16 bases left in between. This CDR3 comprises 14 residues. Germline V gives CDR1 SGHRS, CDR2 YFSETQ. With respect to this clone: Its antigen remains unidentified.

Study outcomes and limitations: Clonal diversity may have been underestimated in mostly white British donors.

Produced via immunoSEQ multiplex PCR; TCRdb's table is partial and in-frame only. Of under 200,000 clones in the sample, just over 90% were seen once. This rearrangement joins TRBV5-1 to TRBJ2-7; TRBD1 might be the D (5 bases). This TCR came from an adult who received the AZD1222 COVID-19 vaccine. The material sequenced was peripheral blood, taken 28 days after the second AZD1222 dose. This CDR3 reads CASSPEQGRYEQYF. CDR3 DNA sequence: TGCGCCAGCAGTCCGGAGCAGGGTAGATACGAGCAGTACTTC.